The 19 T cell receptor beta chains in this list originate from one sample, sequenced in a study of shared clonotypes between healthy human individuals. Data came from immunoSEQ multiplex PCR; TCRdb stores just in-frame clones and leaves some out. The table has approximately 2.1 million clones, approximately 95% seen once. Sequenced sample: naive CD4+ T cells from PBMCs. Noted subset: CD45RA+ positively selected. The receptors stem from a man aged 18 to 35 in good health. Some clones in this sample may be carry-over from other donors' samples.

With respect to this clone: The same CDR3 also results from other DNA sequences found in this sample. For the CDR3, the DNA is TGTGCCAGCAGTGCCGGGACGTACGAGCAGTACTTC. Its protein is CASSAGTYEQYF. The chain recombines TRBV2 with TRBJ2-7; perhaps D is TRBD1 or TRBD2 (5 bases each). V lost 4 bases and J lost 4, with 8 bases in between. The germline V gene encodes CDR1 SNHLY and CDR2 FYNNEI. This CDR3 has 12 amino acids.

CDR3 region: CASSGQGNGGYTF. The CDR3 DNA sequence: TGTGCCAGCTCAGGACAGGGAAACGGGGGCTACACCTTC. This chain uses TRBV18 with TRBJ1-2; 8 bases agree with TRBD1. Germline values: CDR1 KGHSH, CDR2 LQKENI. The CDR3 spans 13 residues. V dropped 5 bases and J dropped 8; count of bases not matched to a gene: 7.

On this clone: Mismatch with germline at one junction end may stem from a read error. The chain recombines TRBV5-1 with TRBJ2-1; D is undetermined. CDR3 length equals 11 residues. Germline CDR1 SGHRS, CDR2 YFSETQ. CDR3 sequence (DNA): TGCGCCAGCGGCTTACTCAATGAGCAGTTCTTC. Residues: CASGLLNEQFF.

The rearrangement uses TRBV5-1 and TRBJ2-3; 10 bases match TRBD1. The CDR3 consists of 14 residues. Trimming removed 6 bases from V and 3 bases from J; junction bases left unmatched: 4. Germline V gene sequence: CDR1 SGHRS, CDR2 YFSETQ. CDR3 DNA: TGCGCCAGCACCCGGGACAGGGGAACAGATACGCAGTATTTT. Amino acid sequence: CASTRDRGTDTQYF.

The genes are TRBV2 and TRBJ1-5; TRBD1 agrees at 9 bases. The length of the CDR3 is 16 residues. Germline lookup yields CDR1 SNHLY and CDR2 FYNNEI. The V and J ends lost 3 bases and 7 bases, in that order; junction bases with no gene match: 10. CDR3 amino acids: CASSDQGWTGAQPQHF. As DNA, the CDR3 is TGTGCCAGCAGTGACCAGGGGTGGACAGGGGCACAGCCCCAGCATTTT.

The chain has TRBV9 and TRBJ1-5; D is unclear. CDR3 length equals 15 residues. Germline V gives CDR1 SGDLS, CDR2 YYNGEE. V dropped 3 bases and J dropped 0 bases, with 10 bases sitting between them. The DNA of the CDR3 is TGTGCCAGCAGCGGCCAGCATTATAGCAATCAGCCCCAGCATTTT. Translated: CASSGQHYSNQPQHF.

The chain joins TRBV6-1 to TRBJ2-1; the match to TRBD2 covers 7 bases. V was pared by 6 bases and J by 6 bases, with 11 bases of the junction left unmatched. The CDR3 has 15 residues. Germline CDR1 is MNHNS and CDR2 is SASEGT. The CDR3 loop reads CASRQIGDYANEQFF. The CDR3 DNA reads TGTGCCAGCAGACAAATAGGGGACTACGCCAATGAGCAGTTCTTC.

Points on this clone: Other DNA variants within this sample encode the same CDR3. This chain uses TRBV5-1 with TRBJ1-1; the D is unclear. The CDR3 spans 13 residues. Trimming removed 4 bases at V and 2 bases at J, with 9 bases between. The germline CDR1 and CDR2 sequences are SGHRS and YFSETQ. The CDR3 nucleotides are TGCGCCAGCAGCGAACTACTAAACACTGAAGCTTTCTTT. This translates into CASSELLNTEAFF.

Concerning this clone itself: Additional DNA sequences in this sample encode the identical CDR3. The gene calls are TRBV29-1 and TRBJ1-1; D is perhaps TRBD1 (5 bases). The CDR3 spans 13 residues. Trimming removed 6 bases from V and 1 base from J, with 12 bases in between. CDR1 and CDR2 from the germline V gene are SQVTM and ANQGSEA. DNA for the CDR3: TGCAGCGTGGCGGGACGAGCGAACACTGAAGCTTTCTTT. It yields the protein CSVAGRANTEAFF.

The CDR3 DNA reads as TGTGCCAGCACCCTTGGACTAGCGGCCACAGATACGCAGTATTTT. Amino acids: CASTLGLAATDTQYF. The V and J genes are TRBV5-4 and TRBJ2-3; 10 bases are shared with TRBD2. This CDR3 is 15 amino acids long. Germline-derived CDR1 and CDR2 are SGHNT and YYREEE (reference sequence). V was clipped by 6 bases and J by 2 bases; unmatched bases: 6. The entire variable domain, with the rest obtained from reference TRBV5-4 and TRBJ2-3, is as follows: ETGVTQSPTHLIKTRGQQVTLRCSSQSGHNTVSWYQQALGQGPQFIFQYYREEENGRGNFPPRFSGLQFPNYSSELNVNALELDDSALYLCASTLGLAATDTQYFGPGTRLTVL.

This sequence joins TRBV2 and TRBJ2-7; TRBD2 is a possible D gene (6 bases). The CDR3 has 15 amino acids. Germline loops: CDR1 SNHLY, CDR2 FYNNEI. V was pared by 3 bases and J by 6 bases, with 18 bases between. The CDR3 sequence is CASSDGGPPRGEQYF. In nucleotides, the CDR3 is TGTGCCAGCAGTGATGGAGGGCCCCCTCGGGGCGAGCAGTACTTC.

This chain uses TRBV2 with TRBJ2-5; the D call may be TRBD1 or TRBD2 (5 bases each). Germline CDR1 and CDR2: SNHLY and FYNNEI. This CDR3 contains 12 residues. Trimming took off 8 bases at V and 5 bases at J, with 12 bases between the two ends. The CDR3 reads CASGASGETQYF. CDR3 nucleotide sequence: TGTGCCAGCGGGGCCTCGGGGGAGACCCAGTACTTC.

The chain employs TRBV10-1 and TRBJ2-7; D is undetermined. The V gene lost 2 bases and the J gene lost 0 bases, with 5 bases spanning the gap. The CDR3 is 13 amino acids. Germline CDR1 and CDR2: WNHNN and SYGVQD (reference sequence). CDR3 in DNA: TGCGCCAGCAGTGAGGCTCCCTCCTACGAGCAGTACTTC. This codes for CASSEAPSYEQYF.

The chain recombines TRBV9 with TRBJ1-3, with TRBD1 matching over 7 bases. V lost 3 bases, J lost 4 bases, and 13 bases stayed unmatched. Germline assignment: CDR1 SGDLS and CDR2 YYNGEE. The CDR3 totals 17 residues. This CDR3 reads CASSGGHGQVGGNTIYF. CDR3 nucleotides: TGTGCCAGCAGCGGCGGTCACGGACAGGTCGGCGGAAACACCATATATTTT.

This sequence joins TRBV7-3 and TRBJ2-1; D gene unclear. Germline values: CDR1 SGHTA, CDR2 FQGTGA. V lost 4 bases to trimming and J lost 9 bases, with 16 bases between them. CDR3 length: 14 residues. CDR3 in amino acids: CASSSSLGKGEQFF. The CDR3 coding sequence is TGTGCCAGCAGCTCAAGCCTAGGGAAAGGTGAGCAGTTCTTC.

The rearrangement joins TRBV4-3 to TRBJ2-3; D might be TRBD2 (6 bases). The CDR3 sequence is 15 residues long. V was clipped by 4 bases and J by 2 bases, with 13 bases between them. Germline V gene lookup returns CDR1 LGHNA and CDR2 YSLEER. The CDR3 coding sequence is TGCGCCAGCAGCCCCCAGGCGGGGTACACAGATACGCAGTATTTT. Protein: CASSPQAGYTDTQYF.

The chain carries TRBV30 and TRBJ1-1, with D possibly being TRBD1 (5 bases). Germline V lookup: CDR1 GTSNPN, CDR2 SVGIG (reference sequence). V lost 0 bases, J lost 3 bases, and 11 bases lay in between. The CDR3 loop spans 14 amino acids. The CDR3 reads CAWSVQRGDTEAFF. The CDR3, as DNA: TGTGCCTGGAGTGTACAGAGGGGAGACACTGAAGCTTTCTTT.

The genes are TRBV28 and TRBJ1-4, with a weak D call TRBD1 (5 bases). The CDR3 length is 14 residues. V was shortened by 6 bases and J by 7 bases, with 15 bases between the two germline ends. Germline-derived CDR1 and CDR2 are MDHEN and SYDVKM. CDR3 region: CASSPHGAGEKLFF. CDR3 bases: TGTGCCAGCAGCCCTCATGGGGCGGGTGAAAAACTGTTTTTT.

The gene calls are TRBV18 and TRBJ1-2, with 12 bases identical to TRBD1. Germline-derived CDR1 and CDR2 are KGHSH and LQKENI. Losses at the gene ends were 2 bases for V and 4 bases for J; bases not matched to a gene: 8. This CDR3 contains 17 residues. The CDR3 nucleotides are TGTGCCAGCTCACCATTTGGGACAGGGGGCGATGGCTATGGCTACACCTTC. Residues: CASSPFGTGGDGYGYTF.